A selection of T cell receptor beta chains follows, all from one sample in a study of T-cell memory formation after mild COVID-19. Via MiXCR, TCRdb re-called the 5' RACE reads, giving one row per CDR3 protein. The sample has under 550,000 distinct CDR3 sequences, over 15% seen once; the top ten hold around a fifth. The specimen was PBMCs or a T cell subset sorted from them (not recorded which). The receptors derive from a man between 18 and 35 years old who had mild COVID-19 (a few samples of this study predate the infection). Cell type and time point are not known. Both conserved end residues are part of each CDR3. Each record gives: clone size, J gene, V gene, D gene, CDR3 DNA, CDR3 protein. D genes are given only for firm matches. Clone size appears in some rows only: once, few, many, or a class for an expanded clone.

few | TRBJ1-1 | TRBV11-2 | . | TGTGCCAGCAGCCTTCCAGGGAGAGTCCAAGCTTTCTTT | CASSLPGRVQAFF
. | TRBJ2-7 | TRBV9 | . | TGTGCCAGCAGCGTAGTTGCCGGCTACGAGCAGTACTTC | CASSVVAGYEQYF
. | TRBJ2-2 | TRBV4-1 | TRBD1 | TGCGCCAGCAGCCAGAGGGGGACAGAAAACACCGGGGAGCTGTTTTTT | CASSQRGTENTGELFF
. | TRBJ2-7 | TRBV29-1 | TRBD1 | TGCAGCGTTGAACTAGGGACAGGCAACTACGAGCAGTACTTC | CSVELGTGNYEQYF
. | TRBJ2-3 | TRBV7-2 | . | TGTGCCAGCAGCGGCAGAGGAGCAGGGGAAGATACGCAGTATTTT | CASSGRGAGEDTQYF
. | TRBJ2-7 | TRBV6-5 | . | TGTGCCAGCAGTTACTCGCCCAGGCTCTACGAGCAGTACTTC | CASSYSPRLYEQYF
few | TRBJ2-7 | TRBV20-1 | . | TGCAGTGCCGGAACGAGGTACGAGCAGTACTTC | CSAGTRYEQYF
. | TRBJ1-2 | TRBV4-3 | TRBD1 | TGCGCCAGCAGCCATCACGGACAGGGAGGCTATGGCTACACCTTC | CASSHHGQGGYGYTF
. | TRBJ1-2 | TRBV11-2 | TRBD1 | TGTGCCAGCAGCTTCTTCACCGGACAGGGGGGGAACTATGGCTACACCTTC | CASSFFTGQGGNYGYTF
few | TRBJ2-1 | TRBV6-6 | . | TGTGCCAGCAGTTACGGGGGTTCCTACAATGAGCAGTTCTTC | CASSYGGSYNEQFF
. | TRBJ2-5 | TRBV9 | TRBD2 | TGTGCCAGCAGCGTAGCGGGACTAGCACAAGAGACCCAGTACTTC | CASSVAGLAQETQYF
. | TRBJ2-1 | TRBV18 | TRBD2 | TGTGCCAGCTCACCACCAAGCGGGGTAACCTACAATGAGCAGTTCTTC | CASSPPSGVTYNEQFF
few | TRBJ2-3 | TRBV7-6 | TRBD1 | TGTGCCAGCAGCCCCCAGGGACAGCTCACAGATACGCAGTATTTT | CASSPQGQLTDTQYF
few | TRBJ1-4 | TRBV28 | TRBD1 | TGTGCCAGCAGTCTCTACCGGGACAGGGAAATCGGAAGTGAAAAACTGTTTTTT | CASSLYRDREIGSEKLFF
few | TRBJ1-1 | TRBV18 | . | TGTGCCAGCTCACCGGTTCGGGACGTCACTGAAGCTTTCTTT | CASSPVRDVTEAFF
few | TRBJ1-2 | TRBV25-1 | . | . | CASSFGPGLGHGYTF
once | TRBJ2-5 | TRBV10-3 | TRBD1 | TGTGCCATCAGTTTCGACAGGGGGTTAGGAGAGACCCAGTACTTC | CAISFDRGLGETQYF
. | TRBJ2-7 | TRBV9 | . | TGTGCCAGCAGCGTTGGGGGTTGGAGCTCCTACGAGCAGTACTTC | CASSVGGWSSYEQYF
. | TRBJ1-2 | TRBV7-9 | . | TGTGCCAGCAGCCCCACCCCCGGGAATGGCTACACCTTC | CASSPTPGNGYTF
few | TRBJ1-3 | TRBV7-2 | . | TGTGCCAGCAGCCCCGGGGCCTCTGGAAACACCATATATTTT | CASSPGASGNTIYF
few | TRBJ2-3 | TRBV20-1 | . | TGCAGTGCCAGACCGGGGCCAGATACGCAGTATTTT | CSARPGPDTQYF
. | TRBJ2-3 | TRBV7-9 | . | TGTGCCAGCAGCAGACCATTAGTAGATACGCAGTATTTT | CASSRPLVDTQYF
. | TRBJ2-7 | TRBV7-9 | TRBD1 | TGTGCCAGCAGCTCCATTTGGGCAGGGGGCATGCGGTACGAGCAGTACTTC | CASSSIWAGGMRYEQYF
few | TRBJ2-3 | TRBV6-5 | . | TGTGCCAGCAGTTACGCAGGGTATGGCACAGATACGCAGTATTTT | CASSYAGYGTDTQYF
. | TRBJ1-1 | TRBV5-1 | TRBD1 | TGCGCCAGCAGCCCCAGAGGGCCCTTTTCGGGCAGGGGGGACACTGAAGCTTTCTTT | CASSPRGPFSGRGDTEAFF
. | TRBJ2-1 | TRBV27 | . | TGTGCCAGCAGTCGAGGGACACCAAGTATCAATGAGCAGTTCTTC | CASSRGTPSINEQFF
. | TRBJ2-7 | TRBV5-1 | . | TGCGCCAGCAGCCCTAACTATGACGAGCAGTACTTC | CASSPNYDEQYF
. | TRBJ2-2 | TRBV19 | . | TGTGCCAGTAGTGCACAGGGAGACACCGGGGAGCTGTTTTTT | CASSAQGDTGELFF
. | TRBJ2-2 | TRBV7-9 | . | TGTGCCAGCAGCCCGCCGGCAGACACCGGGGAGCTGTTTTTT | CASSPPADTGELFF
. | TRBJ2-1 | TRBV7-6 | . | TGTGCCAGCAGCTTAATGGGGGGAGATGAGCAGTTCTTC | CASSLMGGDEQFF
few | TRBJ1-5 | TRBV12-3/TRBV12-4 | . | TGTGCCAGCAGTTCTCGGTATCAGCCCCAGCATTTT | CASSSRYQPQHF
many | TRBJ2-7 | TRBV12-3/TRBV12-4 | TRBD1 | TGTGCCAGCAGTTCGACAGGGGGCTTGTCCTACGAGCAGTACTTC | CASSSTGGLSYEQYF
. | TRBJ1-3 | TRBV25-1 | . | TGTGCCAGCAGGCCCGGGGCGGGAAACACCATATATTTT | CASRPGAGNTIYF
. | TRBJ2-5 | TRBV29-1 | TRBD2 | TGCAGCGTTGATCCTAGCGGGGGACCACTAGCCGCGACCCAGTACTTC | CSVDPSGGPLAATQYF
few | TRBJ2-7 | TRBV11-3 | TRBD2 | TGTGCCAGCAGCTTTGGGATTAGCGGGGAGCAGTACTTC | CASSFGISGEQYF
few | TRBJ2-5 | TRBV2 | TRBD2 | TGTGCCAGCAGTGACTCGGGACTAGCAGAAGAGACCCAGTACTTC | CASSDSGLAEETQYF
once | TRBJ1-2 | TRBV28 | TRBD1 | TGTGCCAGTCTCGAACAGGGGTATGGCTACACCTTC | CASLEQGYGYTF
. | TRBJ2-7 | TRBV29-1 | . | TGCAGCGTGTACGGACAGACCCTTGGAGAGCAGTACTTC | CSVYGQTLGEQYF
few | TRBJ2-1 | TRBV5-1 | TRBD1 | TGCGCCAGCAGCTTGGGGACAGGGATCTACAATGAGCAGTTCTTC | CASSLGTGIYNEQFF
many | TRBJ1-2 | TRBV20-1 | . | TGCAGTGCTCAGACAGGCCATTTCTATGGCTACACCTTC | CSAQTGHFYGYTF
few | TRBJ2-7 | TRBV6-5 | . | TGTGCCAGCAGTTACTTGGAGGGCTCCTACGAGCAGTACTTC | CASSYLEGSYEQYF
. | TRBJ2-5 | TRBV5-4 | . | TGTGCCAGTCAAACCCGGACAGAGGATGAGACCCAGTACTTC | CASQTRTEDETQYF